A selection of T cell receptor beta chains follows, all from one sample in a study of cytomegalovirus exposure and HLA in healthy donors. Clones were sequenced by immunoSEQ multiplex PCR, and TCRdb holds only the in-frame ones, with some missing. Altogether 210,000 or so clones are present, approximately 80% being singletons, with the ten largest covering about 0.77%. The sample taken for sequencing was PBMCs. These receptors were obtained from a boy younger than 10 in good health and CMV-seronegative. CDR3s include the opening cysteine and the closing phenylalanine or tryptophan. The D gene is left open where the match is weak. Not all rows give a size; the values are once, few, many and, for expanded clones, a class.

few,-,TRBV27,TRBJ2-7,CASSQSGNEQYF,TGTGCCAGCAGCCAATCAGGGAACGAGCAGTACTTC
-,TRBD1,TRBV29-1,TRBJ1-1,CSVTQGANTEAFF,TGCAGCGTCACACAGGGGGCGAACACTGAAGCTTTCTTT
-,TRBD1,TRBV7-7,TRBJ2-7,CASSLGTGVLDEQYF,TGTGCTAGCAGCTTGGGGACAGGGGTTTTGGACGAGCAGTACTTC
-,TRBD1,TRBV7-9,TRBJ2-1,CASSLATGYNEQFF,TGTGCCAGCAGCTTAGCGACAGGGTACAATGAGCAGTTCTTC
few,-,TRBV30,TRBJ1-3,CARDVGTSGNTIYF,TGTGCCCGGGATGTCGGCACCTCTGGAAACACCATATATTTT
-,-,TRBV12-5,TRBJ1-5,CASGSPTQHF,TGTGCTAGTGGTTCCCCAACCCAGCATTTT
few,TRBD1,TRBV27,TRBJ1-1,CASSRQGWGNTEAFF,TGTGCCAGCAGTCGACAGGGCTGGGGGAACACTGAAGCTTTCTTT
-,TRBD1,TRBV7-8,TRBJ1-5,CASSPDRLEPQHF,TGTGCCAGCAGCCCGGACAGGTTGGAGCCCCAGCATTTT
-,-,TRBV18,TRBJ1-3,CASPTVPGDFSGNTIYF,TGTGCCAGCCCAACCGTTCCGGGTGATTTCTCTGGAAACACCATATATTTT
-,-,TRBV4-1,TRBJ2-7,CASSHRQGGSYEQYF,TGCGCCAGCAGCCATAGACAGGGAGGATCCTACGAGCAGTACTTC
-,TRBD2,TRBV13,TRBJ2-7,CASSQGTSGLYEQYF,TGTGCCAGCAGCCAGGGGACTAGCGGGCTCTACGAGCAGTACTTC
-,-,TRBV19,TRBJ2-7,CASSQEAGAGYEQYF,TGTGCCAGTAGCCAGGAGGCAGGGGCTGGCTACGAGCAGTACTTC
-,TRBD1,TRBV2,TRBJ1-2,CASLGQGGDYGYTF,TGTGCCAGCTTAGGACAGGGGGGTGACTATGGCTACACCTTC
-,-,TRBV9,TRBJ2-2,CASSPPDRGTGELFF,TGTGCCAGCAGCCCACCCGACAGAGGCACCGGGGAGCTGTTTTTT
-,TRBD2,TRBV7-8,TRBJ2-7,CASGEGLAEYYEQYF,TGTGCCAGCGGAGAGGGGCTAGCGGAATACTACGAGCAGTACTTC
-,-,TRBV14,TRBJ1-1,CASSQDRRELNTEAFF,TGTGCCAGCAGCCAAGATCGAAGGGAGCTGAACACTGAAGCTTTCTTT
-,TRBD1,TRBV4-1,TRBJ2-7,CASSRMGQDTYEQYF,TGCGCCAGCAGCCGAATGGGACAGGACACCTACGAGCAGTACTTC
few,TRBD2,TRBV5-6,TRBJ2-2,CASSLGTSGSGELFF,TGTGCCAGCAGCTTGGGGACTAGCGGGAGTGGGGAGCTGTTTTTT
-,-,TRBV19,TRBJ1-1,CASMTAATMNTEAFF,TGTGCCAGTATGACGGCAGCTACTATGAACACTGAAGCTTTCTTT
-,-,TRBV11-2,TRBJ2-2,CASSFEPNTGELFF,TGTGCCAGCAGCTTTGAGCCGAACACCGGGGAGCTGTTTTTT
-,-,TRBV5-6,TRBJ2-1,CASTVGPGDSYNEQFF,TGTGCCAGCACCGTCGGACCCGGGGACTCCTACAATGAGCAGTTCTTC
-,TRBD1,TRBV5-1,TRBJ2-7,CASSWDRLYEQYF,TGCGCCAGCAGCTGGGACAGACTCTACGAGCAGTACTTC
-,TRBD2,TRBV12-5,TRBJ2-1,CASGRGLAGGSTSSYNEQFF,TGTGCTAGTGGACGGGGACTAGCGGGAGGAAGTACGAGCTCCTACAATGAGCAGTTCTTC
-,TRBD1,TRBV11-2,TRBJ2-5,CASILSRTGGETQYF,TGTGCCAGCATCCTTAGCCGGACAGGGGGGGAGACCCAGTACTTC
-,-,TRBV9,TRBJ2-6,CASSPTISGANVLTF,TGTGCCAGCAGTCCGACTATCTCTGGGGCCAACGTCCTGACTTTC
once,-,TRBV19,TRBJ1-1,CASSPSVGRAGWSFF,TGTGCCAGTAGTCCTTCTGTGGGGCGCGCCGGGTGGAGTTTCTTT
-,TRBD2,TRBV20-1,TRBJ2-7,CAGTNSYEQYF,TGCGCCGGGACTAACTCCTACGAGCAGTACTTC
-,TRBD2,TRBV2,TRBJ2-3,CASSKLSGGSTDTQYF,TGTGCCAGCAGTAAATTAAGCGGGGGGAGCACAGATACGCAGTATTTT
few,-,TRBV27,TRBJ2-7,CASSLRGEQYF,TGTGCCAGCAGTTTACGGGGCGAGCAGTACTTC
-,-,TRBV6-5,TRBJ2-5,CASRFRSLGGTQYF,TGTGCCAGCCGTTTCAGGAGTCTGGGAGGGACCCAGTACTTC
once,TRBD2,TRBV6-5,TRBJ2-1,CASRTSGDHEQFF,TGTGCCAGCAGAACTAGCGGAGACCATGAGCAGTTCTTC
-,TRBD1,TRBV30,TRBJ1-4,CAWSPGTATNEKLFF,TGTGCCTGGAGCCCCGGGACAGCAACTAATGAAAAACTGTTTTTT
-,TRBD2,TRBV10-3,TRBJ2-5,CAISDIGGVNLQETQYF,TGTGCCATCAGTGATATCGGGGGGGTGAACTTGCAAGAGACCCAGTACTTC
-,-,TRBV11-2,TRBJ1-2,CASSLVIGGGYGYTF,TGTGCCAGCAGCTTAGTTATCGGTGGGGGGTATGGCTACACCTTC
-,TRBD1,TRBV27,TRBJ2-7,CASGLTWGQGGVEQYF,TGTGCCAGCGGGTTAACTTGGGGACAGGGAGGAGTCGAGCAGTACTTC
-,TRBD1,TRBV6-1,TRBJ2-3,CASSAWDRGQSDTQYF,TGTGCCAGCAGTGCTTGGGACAGGGGGCAATCAGATACGCAGTATTTT
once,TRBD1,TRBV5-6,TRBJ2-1,CASSLLQGGYNEQFF,TGTGCCAGCAGCTTGTTACAGGGGGGCTACAATGAGCAGTTCTTC
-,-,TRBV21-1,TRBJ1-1,CASPSPNTEAFF,TGTGCCAGCCCCTCTCCGAACACTGAAGCTTTCTTT
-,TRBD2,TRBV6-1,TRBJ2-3,CASSESRPSGPTDTQYF,TGTGCCAGCAGTGAATCCAGGCCTAGCGGGCCCACAGATACGCAGTATTTT
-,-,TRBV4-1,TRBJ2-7,CASSQVLARTRQQYF,TGCGCCAGCAGCCAAGTCCTAGCGAGGACCCGTCAGCAGTACTTC
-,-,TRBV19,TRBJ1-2,CASSTSLGHYYGYTF,TGTGCCAGTAGTACGAGTTTGGGACACTACTATGGCTACACCTTC
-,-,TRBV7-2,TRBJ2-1,CASSPLPNSYNEQFF,TGTGCCAGCAGCCCACTCCCGAACTCCTACAATGAGCAGTTCTTC
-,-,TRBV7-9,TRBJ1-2,CASSLFDYGYTF,TGTGCCAGCAGCTTATTCGACTATGGCTACACCTTC
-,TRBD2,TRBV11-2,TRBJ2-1,CASSLAGGYNEQFF,TGTGCCAGCAGCTTAGCGGGGGGTTACAATGAGCAGTTCTTC
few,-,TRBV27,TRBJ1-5,CASSLAAVHSNQPQHF,TGTGCCAGCAGTTTGGCGGCAGTACATAGCAATCAGCCCCAGCATTTT
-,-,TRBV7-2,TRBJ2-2,CASSLAGNGELFF,TGTGCCAGCAGCCTCGCGGGGAACGGGGAGCTGTTTTTT
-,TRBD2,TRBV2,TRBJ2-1,CASIPAGGSYNEQFF,TGTGCCAGCATTCCAGCGGGAGGCTCCTACAATGAGCAGTTCTTC
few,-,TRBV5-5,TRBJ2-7,CASSPGNSYEQYF,TGTGCCAGCAGCCCCGGTAACAGCTACGAGCAGTACTTC
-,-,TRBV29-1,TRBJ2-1,CSVLLSYNEQFF,TGCAGCGTTCTCCTCTCCTACAATGAGCAGTTCTTC